These T cell receptor beta chains were read from a single sample in a study of blood T cell repertoires in COVID-19. Generated by immunoSEQ multiplex PCR, the TCRdb table keeps only in-frame clones and is missing some. The sample carries some 53,000 clones, roughly nine tenths recorded once. The sequencing input was peripheral blood. Source of these receptors: a human donor with active COVID-19. The donor label of this sample is uncertain. Each CDR3 is given without its conserved first and last residue. Fields, in order: J gene, V gene, CDR3 protein.

TRBJ2-1,TRBV7-8,ASSLGDRYYNEQF
TRBJ2-1,TRBV7-9,ASSGRRSGEQF
TRBJ1-2,TRBV7-8,ASSVGNRDRSL
TRBJ1-2,TRBV5-4,ASSRDSSYGYT
TRBJ1-2,TRBV6-5,ASSTRTGLSYGYT
TRBJ2-5,TRBV9,ASSVLGRETQY
TRBJ2-5,TRBV29-1,SVALGGGETQY
TRBJ1-2,TRBV11-1,ASSSTSLTVRYT
TRBJ2-5,TRBV19,ASSIEGPAGKETQY
TRBJ2-7,TRBV7-2,ASSSTYGQGFRYEQY
TRBJ2-5,TRBV9,ASSPQGQGLETQY
TRBJ2-5,TRBV7-2,ASSPQQGGETQY
TRBJ1-1,TRBV12-3/TRBV12-4,ASSFAGGEAF
TRBJ2-5,TRBV6-6,ASRTSGAQETQY
TRBJ2-5,TRBV4-3,ASSQVGGLETQY
TRBJ1-5,TRBV19,ASSIVPSVSHQPQH
TRBJ2-3,TRBV19,ASSSRLQRTPSTDTQY
TRBJ1-2,TRBV28,ASSQQRALPYGYT
TRBJ1-2,TRBV12-3/TRBV12-4,ASSSRGSAGYT
TRBJ2-7,TRBV3-1/TRBV3-2,ASSQEGRGGEQY
TRBJ1-2,TRBV19,ASSPGQRYYGYT
TRBJ2-3,TRBV7-6,ASSLVAGGPGDTQY
TRBJ2-1,TRBV5-1,ASSGLAGINEQF
TRBJ2-7,TRBV9,ASSAGLNSYEQY
TRBJ1-5,TRBV19,ASSIGQGNNQPQH
TRBJ2-1,TRBV4-2,ASSHPAGPGEQF
TRBJ2-7,TRBV2,ASSVGTPRIHEQY
TRBJ1-2,TRBV5-1,ASSPVLGEDGYT
TRBJ1-2,TRBV6-2/TRBV6-3,ASSPNRHYGYT
TRBJ1-2,TRBV5-5,ASSPGTANYGYT